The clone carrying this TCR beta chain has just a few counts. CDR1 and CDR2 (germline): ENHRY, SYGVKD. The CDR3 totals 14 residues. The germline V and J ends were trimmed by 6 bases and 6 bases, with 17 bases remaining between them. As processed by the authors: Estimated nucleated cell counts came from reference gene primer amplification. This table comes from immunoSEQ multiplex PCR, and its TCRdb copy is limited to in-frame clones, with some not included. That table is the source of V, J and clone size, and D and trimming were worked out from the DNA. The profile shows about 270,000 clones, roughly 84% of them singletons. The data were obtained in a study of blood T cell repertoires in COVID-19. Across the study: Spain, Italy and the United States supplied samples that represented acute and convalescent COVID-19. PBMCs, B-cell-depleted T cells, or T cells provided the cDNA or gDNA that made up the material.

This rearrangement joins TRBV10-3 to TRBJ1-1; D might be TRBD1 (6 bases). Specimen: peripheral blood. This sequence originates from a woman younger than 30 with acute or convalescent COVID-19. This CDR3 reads CAISGGRLYPEAFF. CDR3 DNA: TGTGCCATCAGCGGGGGGCGATTATACCCTGAAGCTTTCTTT.